This is a list of T cell receptor beta chains from one sample in a study of PD-1 blockade in classical Hodgkin lymphoma. The protocol was immunoSEQ multiplex PCR, while the TCRdb copy is restricted to in-frame clones and leaves out a portion. The sample includes some 20,000 clones, roughly 84% of them seen just once. Here the sequenced sample was peripheral blood mononuclear cells (PBMCs), taken at baseline. These receptors all come from a human donor with classical Hodgkin lymphoma. CDR3s include the opening cysteine and the closing phenylalanine or tryptophan. The order of the fields is clone size, J gene, D gene, V gene, CDR3 protein, CDR3 DNA. The D gene is left open where the match is weak. A row's size may be missing; if present it is once, few, many or a size class.

-	TRBJ2-1	TRBD2	TRBV10-3	CAISGLAGNYNEQFF	TGTGCCATCAGCGGACTAGCGGGGAACTACAATGAGCAGTTCTTC
-	TRBJ2-7	-	TRBV7-8	CASSYRGAGSSYEQYF	TGTGCCAGCAGCTATAGGGGGGCCGGCAGCTCCTACGAGCAGTACTTC
-	TRBJ2-5	-	TRBV6-5	CASSYFAGPYQETQYF	TGTGCCAGCAGTTACTTCGCGGGGCCCTACCAAGAGACCCAGTACTTC
-	TRBJ2-7	-	TRBV4-2	CASSQDWRGREQYF	TGTGCCAGCAGCCAAGATTGGAGGGGGCGGGAGCAGTACTTC
-	TRBJ2-1	-	TRBV6-1	CASSARGSINEQFF	TGTGCCAGCAGTGCGAGGGGATCAATCAATGAGCAGTTCTTC
-	TRBJ1-5	-	TRBV7-9	CASSLGWGSNQPQHF	TGTGCCAGCAGCTTAGGATGGGGGAGCAATCAGCCCCAGCATTTT
-	TRBJ1-5	-	TRBV21-1	CASTHPGHHYSNQPQHF	TGTGCCAGCACGCATCCGGGACACCATTATAGCAATCAGCCCCAGCATTTT
-	TRBJ2-7	-	TRBV27	CASSLSPGRTYEQYF	TGTGCCAGCAGTTTATCCCCGGGCCGGACCTACGAGCAGTACTTC
-	TRBJ2-5	TRBD2	TRBV6-1	CASSDGAGGLKTQYF	TGTGCCAGCAGTGATGGAGCGGGGGGGCTTAAGACCCAGTACTTC
-	TRBJ1-5	-	TRBV2	CASSEMGNQPQHF	TGTGCCAGCAGTGAAATGGGGAATCAGCCCCAGCATTTT
-	TRBJ2-1	-	TRBV27	CASGANEQFF	TGTGCCAGCGGAGCTAATGAGCAGTTCTTC
-	TRBJ2-1	TRBD2	TRBV19	CASSMGGGVGNEQFF	TGTGCCAGTAGTATGGGCGGGGGGGTAGGTAATGAGCAGTTCTTC
-	TRBJ2-7	-	TRBV4-1	CASSGEAAVTYEQYF	TGCGCCAGCAGCGGGGAGGCCGCTGTTACCTACGAGCAGTACTTC
-	TRBJ2-6	TRBD1	TRBV5-1	CASSRTGTSGANVLTF	TGCGCCAGCAGCAGGACAGGGACCTCTGGGGCCAACGTCCTGACTTTC
-	TRBJ2-7	-	TRBV5-6	CASSALLIQGRFYEQYF	TGTGCCAGCAGCGCGTTGCTCATTCAGGGGCGCTTCTACGAGCAGTACTTC
-	TRBJ2-7	TRBD2	TRBV4-1	CASSPSGTSSFYEQYF	TGCGCCAGCAGCCCATCCGGGACTAGTAGCTTCTACGAGCAGTACTTC
few	TRBJ1-1	-	TRBV6-5	CASSYAPRGSDEAFF	TGTGCCAGCAGTTACGCCCCTCGCGGATCGGATGAAGCTTTCTTT
-	TRBJ1-5	-	TRBV6-7	CASTLTESNQPQHF	TGTGCCAGCACCCTAACAGAGAGCAATCAGCCCCAGCATTTT
once	TRBJ1-4	-	TRBV9	CASSPTGINEKLFF	TGTGCCAGCAGCCCCACAGGAATCAATGAAAAACTGTTTTTT
-	TRBJ2-7	TRBD1	TRBV2	CASSQQGAQYF	TGTGCCAGCAGTCAACAGGGGGCACAGTACTTC
-	TRBJ1-1	-	TRBV28	CASSLDRWGGNTEAFF	TGTGCCAGCAGCCTTGATAGGTGGGGGGGGAACACTGAAGCTTTCTTT
-	TRBJ2-2	-	TRBV7-2	CASSLLAEGTGELFF	TGTGCCAGCAGCCTATTAGCAGAAGGCACCGGGGAGCTGTTTTTT
-	TRBJ2-1	TRBD1	TRBV7-6	CASSFLQGDDEQFF	TGTGCCAGCAGCTTCCTGCAGGGGGACGATGAGCAGTTCTTC
-	TRBJ1-1	-	TRBV2	CASGWTFWNTEAFF	TGTGCCAGCGGGTGGACATTCTGGAACACTGAAGCTTTCTTT
-	TRBJ2-2	-	TRBV7-2	CASSLRDGWTGELFF	TGTGCCAGCAGCTTAAGGGACGGGTGGACCGGGGAGCTGTTTTTT
few	TRBJ2-5	TRBD1	TRBV6-5	CASSPGQGAGETQYF	TGTGCCAGCAGTCCGGGACAGGGGGCTGGGGAGACCCAGTACTTC
-	TRBJ2-5	-	TRBV7-9	CATVIQEGSTTGETQYF	TGTGCCACCGTGATTCAAGAGGGCTCCACCACTGGAGAGACCCAGTACTTC
-	TRBJ2-1	TRBD1	TRBV27	CASSSPRTGGGQISYNEQFF	TGTGCCAGCAGTTCTCCTCGGACAGGGGGCGGTCAAATCTCCTACAATGAGCAGTTCTTC
-	TRBJ2-1	TRBD1	TRBV7-2	CASSRPGQGNEQFF	TGTGCCAGCAGCCGGCCAGGACAGGGCAATGAGCAGTTCTTC
-	TRBJ1-2	-	TRBV28	CASSSYYGYTF	TGTGCCAGCAGTTCCTATTATGGCTACACCTTC
-	TRBJ2-6	-	TRBV14	CASSDWKDSSGANVLTF	TGTGCCAGCAGTGATTGGAAGGACAGCTCTGGGGCCAACGTCCTGACTTTC
-	TRBJ1-4	TRBD1	TRBV16	CASSLGQGRNEKLFF	TGTGCCAGCAGTCTCGGACAGGGACGAAATGAAAAACTGTTTTTT
-	TRBJ1-2	-	TRBV6-1	CASNLNYGYTF	TGTGCCAGCAACCTTAACTATGGCTACACCTTC
-	TRBJ2-5	-	TRBV7-6	CASSLEGGLETQYF	TGTGCCAGCAGCTTAGAGGGGGGGCTAGAGACCCAGTACTTC
once	TRBJ2-7	-	TRBV4-3	CASSQGYASLGEQYF	TGCGCCAGCAGCCAAGGGTACGCTTCCTTGGGTGAGCAGTACTTC
once	TRBJ1-3	-	TRBV28	CASSYSDSGNTIYF	TGTGCCAGCAGTTATTCCGACTCTGGAAACACCATATATTTT
-	TRBJ2-2	-	TRBV7-2	CASSLENPANTGELFF	TGTGCCAGCAGCTTAGAAAACCCAGCGAACACCGGGGAGCTGTTTTTT
-	TRBJ2-7	TRBD1	TRBV9	CASSKQGSDYEQYF	TGTGCCAGCAGCAAACAGGGGAGCGACTACGAGCAGTACTTC
-	TRBJ2-7	-	TRBV7-2	CASSLAWVRSYEQYF	TGTGCCAGCAGCTTAGCGTGGGTCAGGAGCTACGAGCAGTACTTC
once	TRBJ2-6	-	TRBV7-9	CASGGADGANVLTF	TGTGCCAGCGGGGGGGCCGATGGGGCCAACGTCCTGACTTTC
-	TRBJ2-1	-	TRBV19	CASAPSLGKFNEQFF	TGTGCCAGTGCTCCTAGCTTGGGGAAATTCAATGAGCAGTTCTTC
-	TRBJ2-7	-	TRBV5-1	CASSLGGEGYEQYF	TGCGCCAGCAGCTTGGGGGGAGAAGGTTACGAGCAGTACTTC
-	TRBJ2-1	TRBD2	TRBV4-1	CASSQQRGDNEQFF	TGCGCCAGCAGCCAACAGCGGGGAGACAATGAGCAGTTCTTC
-	TRBJ1-4	-	TRBV27	CASSRHNGPNEKLFF	TGTGCCAGCAGTCGACATAACGGACCTAATGAAAAACTGTTTTTT
-	TRBJ2-3	TRBD1	TRBV7-9	CASSPDRGSDTQYF	TGTGCCAGCAGCCCCGACAGGGGATCAGATACGCAGTATTTT
-	TRBJ2-3	TRBD2	TRBV9	CASSVASGATDTQYF	TGTGCCAGCAGCGTAGCTAGCGGGGCCACAGATACGCAGTATTTT
-	TRBJ1-1	-	TRBV28	CASSYRNTEAFF	TGTGCCAGCAGTTACAGAAACACTGAAGCTTTCTTT
-	TRBJ1-6	TRBD1	TRBV5-4	CASNRQGNSPLHF	TGTGCCAGCAACAGACAGGGAAATTCACCCCTCCACTTT
once	TRBJ1-4	-	TRBV12-1	CASRYRTITTNEKLFF	TGTGCCAGCAGATACCGGACAATTACAACTAATGAAAAACTGTTTTTT
-	TRBJ2-3	-	TRBV9	CASSHTSVGVHEDTQYF	TGTGCCAGCAGCCACACCTCGGTGGGGGTCCACGAAGATACGCAGTATTTT